This T cell receptor beta chain is drawn from a study of beta chain features in type 1 diabetes. Study conclusions and caveats: There was a moderate but significant shortening of TCRB CDR3s in all four CD4+ subsets of Type 1 diabetes patients. The cDNA sequencing approach could over-represent high-TCR-expressing cells. Type 1 diabetes patients had fewer VDJ junction insertions and more deletions.

This CDR3 region has 12 residues. Trimming removed 4 bases at V and 9 bases at J, with 11 bases between. CDR1 and CDR2 (germline): SGDLS, YYNGEE. TCRB transcripts that were expressed got sequenced, as all of the isolated RNA had been reverse transcribed. Mean read depth for naive, central memory and regulatory T cell samples was approximately 3.57 million reads. Sequencing used immunoSEQ multiplex PCR; TCRdb keeps in-frame clones, though not all of them. The sample lists under 400,000 clones; 10% to 15% were seen once. Turning to this clone: The antigen remains unidentified.

The V and J genes are TRBV9 and TRBJ2-1; D is unclear. The source of this sequence is a woman between 18 and 30 years old with type 1 diabetes. The source material was naive CD4+ T cells from blood. The DNA for the CDR3 is TGTGCCAGCAGCACTAACACGGGTGAGCAGTTCTTC. Translated: CASSTNTGEQFF.